What follows are 4 T cell receptor beta chains derived from one specimen sequenced in a study of cytomegalovirus exposure and HLA in healthy donors. Repertoires were generated with immunoSEQ multiplex PCR, while TCRdb's copy carries only in-frame clones and drops some. Of approximately 120,000 clones in the sample, 94% were seen once. The sequenced sample consisted of PBMCs. Source of these receptors: a young woman in good health and CMV-seronegative.

CDR3 loop: CASSPGEGTEAFF. The CDR3 nucleotides read TGTGCCAGCAGCCCCGGCGAGGGCACTGAAGCTTTCTTT. V and J are TRBV6-5 and TRBJ1-1; D ambiguous. V was pared by 6 bases and J by 4 bases, with 12 bases between. Germline values: CDR1 MNHEY, CDR2 SVGAGI. The CDR3 extends over 13 amino acids.

The J gene is TRBJ2-3, the V gene TRBV30, with unresolved D. The V gene lost 1 base and the J gene lost 4 bases, with 9 bases spanning the gap. This CDR3 comprises 13 residues. In germline, CDR1 is GTSNPN, CDR2 SVGIG (reference sequence). DNA for the CDR3: TGTGCCTGGAGTGGCACCCTAGCAGATACGCAGTATTTT. Its protein product is CAWSGTLADTQYF. Variable domain in full (rest from reference TRBV30 and TRBJ2-3): SQTIHQWPATLVQPVGSPLSLECTVEGTSNPNLYWYRQAAGRGLQLLFYSVGIGQISSEVPQNLSASRPQDRQFILSSKKLLLSDSGFYLCAWSGTLADTQYFGPGTRLTVL.

This rearrangement joins TRBV9 to TRBJ1-4; D unclear. Trimming shortened V by 3 bases and J by 7 bases, and 10 bases separated the two germline ends. The CDR3 length is 13 residues. Germline V gene data show CDR1 as SGDLS and CDR2 as YYNGEE. The CDR3 reads CASSEYSGEKLFF. The CDR3 DNA reads TGTGCCAGCAGCGAGTATTCAGGTGAAAAACTGTTTTTT.

The CDR3 protein is CASSIWGRTNEKLFF. CDR3 nucleotide sequence: TGTGCCAGTAGTATTTGGGGCCGAACTAATGAAAAACTGTTTTTT. This chain joins TRBV19 and TRBJ1-4; a weak D match, TRBD1 (5 bases). The CDR3 extends over 15 amino acids. CDR1 and CDR2 from the germline V gene are LNHDA and SQIVND (reference sequence). V lost 3 bases to trimming and J lost 1 base, with 9 bases between them.